This entry lists 28 T cell receptor beta chains sequenced from one sample in a study of T-cell reconstitution after alpha-beta-depleted transplantation in children. During its preparation, the TCRbeta library received unique molecular identifiers. TCRdb reprocessed the PCR reads with MiXCR, giving one entry per CDR3 protein. The table has 250,000 to 300,000 distinct CDR3 sequences, over 8% seen once; the top ten hold roughly 9.1%. Sequenced here: PBMCs from the stem cell graft donor, sampled from the stem cell graft. The receptors derive from a human donor who donated a stem cell graft to a child with SCID.

About this clonotype itself: A read error may explain this, as a much larger clone is one base away. This rearrangement joins TRBV20-1 to TRBJ2-2; D possibly corresponds to TRBD1 (6 bases). The CDR3 has 15 amino acids. Germline CDR1 and CDR2: DFQATT and SNEGSKA (reference sequence). V dropped 6 bases and J dropped 0 bases, with 14 bases sitting between them. CDR3 amino acids: CSASVKGANTGELFF. The CDR3 region has the DNA TGCAGTGCCTCCGTGAAGGGGGCGAACACCGGGGAGCTGTTTTTT.

The V gene is TRBV5-1, the J gene TRBJ2-1; D is possibly TRBD2 (7 bases). Trimming shortened V by 5 bases and J by 7 bases, and 16 bases separated the two germline ends. Germline lookup yields CDR1 SGHRS and CDR2 YFSETQ. This CDR3 has 14 amino acids. CDR3 region: CASSLGGAKNEQFF. The CDR3 DNA is TGCGCCAGCAGTCTAGGGGGGGCAAAAAATGAGCAGTTCTTC.

The V and J genes are TRBV5-1 and TRBJ2-1; tentative D call: TRBD1 (5 bases). V lost 4 bases, J lost 2 bases, and 7 bases lay in between. The CDR3 length is 13 residues. Germline CDR1 reads SGHRS; CDR2 reads YFSETQ. The CDR3 loop is CASSGRAYNEQFF. The CDR3 DNA reads TGCGCCAGCAGCGGCAGGGCCTACAATGAGCAGTTCTTC.

This sequence joins TRBV12-3 or TRBV12-4 and TRBJ2-7, with 8 nucleotides matching TRBD1. This CDR3 contains 12 residues. V lost 1 base to trimming and J lost 13 bases; unmatched junction nucleotides: 6. CDR3 in amino acids: CASSLEGGQGYF. CDR3 sequence (DNA): TGTGCCAGCAGTTTAGAGGGCGGACAGGGATACTTC.

This clonotype was detected many times. The chain joins TRBV12-3 or TRBV12-4 to TRBJ2-1; 8 bases are shared with TRBD2. The CDR3 spans 15 residues. The trim removed 2 bases at V and 6 bases at J, leaving 6 bases unmatched. The CDR3 sequence is CASSLSSSGSNEQFF. DNA of the CDR3: TGTGCCAGCAGTTTAAGTTCTAGCGGGTCCAATGAGCAGTTCTTC.

The rearrangement joins TRBV2 to TRBJ1-5; D ambiguous. V shed 0 bases and J shed 5 bases, with 8 bases lying between them. This CDR3 spans 14 amino acids. Germline lookup yields CDR1 SNHLY and CDR2 FYNNEI. The DNA of the CDR3 is TGTGCCAGCAGTGAAGCGGCAGATTATCAGCCCCAGCATTTT. It translates to CASSEAADYQPQHF.

This clonotype appeared a few times. The CDR3 DNA reads as TGCGCCAGCAGCTTGGAGCCACCGATAACTGAAGCTTTCTTT. Protein product: CASSLEPPITEAFF. The chain couples TRBV5-1 to TRBJ1-1; D is undetermined. Trimming pared 0 bases from V and 5 bases from J, leaving 11 bases between. The CDR3 spans 14 residues. Germline V CDR1 and CDR2: SGHRS, YFSETQ.

The V call is TRBV10-3, the J call TRBJ2-3; D gene uncertain. Trimming took 5 bases from V and 5 from J, leaving 8 bases between them. CDR1 and CDR2 (germline): ENHRY, SYGVKD. The CDR3 is made up of 12 amino acids. In nucleotides, the CDR3 is TGTGCCATCAGTCCCGGGTTAGATACGCAGTATTTT. It specifies CAISPGLDTQYF.

In its sample, this clonotype was seen a few times. The chain has TRBV12-5 and TRBJ1-1; D ambiguous. The germline CDR1 and CDR2 sequences are LGHNT and FRNRAP. The CDR3 contains 12 residues. V was pared by 2 bases and J by 1 base, with 2 bases between. The CDR3 protein is CASGLKNTEAFF. DNA for the CDR3: TGTGCTAGTGGTTTGAAGAACACTGAAGCTTTCTTT.

This chain uses TRBV7-2 with TRBJ2-7, with 7 bases aligning to TRBD1. Germline lookup yields CDR1 SGHTA and CDR2 FQGNSA. CDR3 length: 13 amino acids. Trimming cost V 5 bases and J 5 bases; bases outside gene matches: 6. CDR3 nucleotides: TGTGCCAGCAGCAAAGAGGGGGCGGACGAGCAGTACTTC. As protein: CASSKEGADEQYF.

Only a few counts were recorded for this clonotype. The chain links TRBV7-9 to TRBJ1-1, with no clear D. This CDR3 has 13 amino acids. Trimming took off 1 base at V and 4 bases at J, with 7 bases between the two ends. Per germline, CDR1 SEHNR and CDR2 FQNEAQ (reference sequence). The CDR3 DNA reads TGTGCCAGCAGCTTAGGGTCGTCCACTGAAGCTTTCTTT. Its translation is CASSLGSSTEAFF.

This clonotype has a handful of counts. This chain joins TRBV2 and TRBJ2-5; a possible D gene is TRBD1 (5 bases). V lost 5 bases and J 5 bases, leaving 15 bases between the germline ends. This CDR3 comprises 14 residues. Germline loops: CDR1 SNHLY, CDR2 FYNNEI. The CDR3: CASSPDSLWETQYF. CDR3 DNA: TGTGCCAGCAGTCCTGACAGCCTATGGGAGACCCAGTACTTC.

The chain combines TRBV20-1 with TRBJ1-2, with 7 bases matching TRBD1. CDR1 and CDR2 from the germline V gene are DFQATT and SNEGSKA (reference sequence). CDR3 size: 12 residues. V shed 6 bases and J 5 bases; nucleotides not matched to a gene: 6. As DNA, the CDR3 is TGCAGTGCGGCACAGGGGACGTATGGCTACACCTTC. It specifies CSAAQGTYGYTF.

This clonotype was seen more than once but under ten times. V is TRBV29-1 and J is TRBJ1-1, with D unresolved. V was shortened by 4 bases and J by 0 bases, with 9 bases between the two germline ends. Germline CDR1 reads SQVTM; CDR2 reads ANQGSEA. The CDR3 is 13 amino acids. CDR3 sequence: CSVAVKMNTEAFF. For the CDR3, the DNA is TGCAGCGTTGCCGTAAAAATGAACACTGAAGCTTTCTTT.

There are many counts of this clonotype. The J gene is TRBJ2-5, the V gene TRBV6-1; 8 bases map to TRBD2. With V trimmed by 5 bases and J by 0 bases, 2 bases remained unmatched. Germline V gives CDR1 MNHNS, CDR2 SASEGT. This CDR3 has 14 residues. CDR3 sequence reads: CASSRSGNQETQYF. In DNA, the CDR3 is TGTGCCAGCAGTCGTAGCGGGAACCAAGAGACCCAGTACTTC.

CDR3: CASSLDGVLYEQYF. The CDR3 nucleotides are TGTGCCAGCAGCTTAGATGGGGTACTCTACGAGCAGTACTTC. The genes are TRBV7-9 and TRBJ2-7; D gene uncertain. With 1 base removed from V and 3 bases from J, the gap between germline ends came to 10 bases. Germline V gives CDR1 SEHNR, CDR2 FQNEAQ (reference sequence). The CDR3 has 14 residues.

This clonotype was seen many times. The rearrangement links TRBV10-2 to TRBJ2-3, with D possibly called TRBD1 or TRBD2 (5 bases each). The germline V and J ends were trimmed by 8 bases and 1 base, with 19 bases remaining between them. The CDR3 is 16 amino acids. Germline lookup yields CDR1 WSHSY and CDR2 SAAADI. CDR3 residues: CASAQGPKGGTDTQYF. For the CDR3, the DNA is TGCGCCAGCGCGCAGGGACCTAAAGGGGGCACAGATACGCAGTATTTT.

Ten or more counts support this clonotype. The chain uses TRBV20-1 and TRBJ2-7; the match to TRBD1 covers 9 bases. The trim removed 7 bases at V and 3 bases at J, leaving 7 bases unmatched. The CDR3 loop spans 13 amino acids. Looked up from germline, CDR1 is DFQATT and CDR2 is SNEGSKA (reference sequence). DNA of the CDR3: TGCAGTGGTGAGGGACAGGGTGTCTACGAGCAGTACTTC. Encoded protein: CSGEGQGVYEQYF.

The chain combines TRBV5-5 with TRBJ1-1, with D uncertain. With 1 base removed from V and 0 bases from J, the gap between germline ends came to 13 bases. Germline assignment: CDR1 SGHKS and CDR2 YYEKEE (reference sequence). This CDR3 contains 16 residues. This CDR3 reads CASSLSGLRMNTEAFF. CDR3 sequence (DNA): TGTGCCAGCAGCTTGTCCGGGTTGAGGATGAACACTGAAGCTTTCTTT.

The chain has TRBV5-1 and TRBJ2-2; D is undetermined. CDR1 and CDR2 (germline): SGHRS, YFSETQ. V lost 3 bases and J lost 4, with 16 bases in between. There are 16 residues in the CDR3. The chain's CDR3 is CASSWRDVGSTGELFF. For the CDR3, the DNA is TGCGCCAGCAGCTGGAGAGATGTAGGATCCACCGGGGAGCTGTTTTTT. Looking up the rest from reference TRBV5-1 and TRBJ2-2 gives the full variable domain: KAGVTQTPRYLIKTRGQQVTLSCSPISGHRSVSWYQQTPGQGLQFLFEYFSETQRNKGNFPGRFSGRQFSNSRSEMNVSTLELGDSALYLCASSWRDVGSTGELFFGEGSRLTVL.

The chain uses TRBV6-6 and TRBJ2-7; tentative D call: TRBD2 (6 bases). Germline loops: CDR1 MNHNY, CDR2 SVGAGI (reference sequence). This CDR3 region has 12 residues. Trimming stripped 7 bases from V and 12 bases from J, with 19 bases between. The CDR3 DNA sequence: TGTGCCAGCACCCTGGACCGAGCGGGCCGGTACTTC. The encoded protein is CASTLDRAGRYF.

The sample holds many counts of this clonotype. The CDR3 nucleotides are TGCAGTGCTAAAAGGGACAGAAATTCACCCCTCCACTTT. Amino acid sequence: CSAKRDRNSPLHF. The chain couples TRBV20-1 to TRBJ1-6, with 7 bases matching TRBD1. CDR1 is DFQATT and CDR2 is SNEGSKA in the germline V gene (reference sequence). The CDR3 runs to 13 residues. J lost 7 bases, V lost 4 bases, and 4 bases had no gene match.

The sample holds a few counts of this clonotype. The V and J genes are TRBV5-1 and TRBJ2-7; TRBD2 agrees at 12 bases. Trimming took 3 bases from V and 3 from J; bases not matched to a gene: 10. This CDR3 is 17 amino acids long. The V gene's germline CDR1 is SGHRS and CDR2 YFSETQ. CDR3 in DNA: TGCGCCAGCAGCTCTACTACCACTAGCGGGGGGATCTACGAGCAGTACTTC. Translated, it gives CASSSTTTSGGIYEQYF.

This chain links TRBV29-1 with TRBJ2-2; TRBD2 matches at 7 bases. Germline V gene sequence: CDR1 SQVTM, CDR2 ANQGSEA. With 4 bases clipped from V and 1 base from J, the junction kept 0 bases outside the gene matches. The CDR3 is 13 residues long. Written as DNA, the CDR3 is TGCAGCGTTGGGGGGGGGAACACCGGGGAGCTGTTTTTT. This codes for CSVGGGNTGELFF.

J is TRBJ1-6 and V is TRBV4-1; D gene ambiguous. CDR1 is MGHRA, CDR2 YSYEKL, per germline. Deletions cut 0 bases from V and 9 bases from J, with 12 bases between. This CDR3 is built from 15 residues. CDR3 residues: CASSQDEGSSSPLHF. DNA for the CDR3: TGCGCCAGCAGCCAAGATGAGGGCTCGAGTTCACCCCTCCACTTT.

The rearrangement uses TRBV3-1 and TRBJ2-3, with D unresolved. This CDR3 contains 16 residues. Germline CDR1 is LGHDT and CDR2 is YNNKEL (reference sequence). Trimming took 4 bases from V and 1 from J, leaving 15 bases between them. The CDR3 spells CASSLRKGLGTDTQYF. The CDR3 region has the DNA TGTGCCAGCAGCCTAAGAAAGGGCCTGGGCACAGATACGCAGTATTTT.

At least ten counts were recorded for this clonotype. The chain carries TRBV12-3 or TRBV12-4 and TRBJ2-1; 14 bases line up with TRBD2. The CDR3 has 14 amino acids. V was clipped by 6 bases and J by 9 bases; unmatched bases: 4. The CDR3 nucleotides are TGTGCCAGCAGGACTAGCGGGGGGGCCTCTGAGCAGTTCTTC. It translates to CASRTSGGASEQFF.

This chain joins TRBV19 and TRBJ1-5; 7 bases are shared with TRBD1. The CDR3 covers 14 residues. Per the germline V gene, CDR1 is LNHDA and CDR2 is SQIVND (reference sequence). J gave up 5 bases and V 7 bases, and 8 bases lay outside the gene matches. The CDR3 spells CASTGTAAYQPQHF. The CDR3 nucleotides are TGTGCCAGTACCGGGACAGCGGCTTATCAGCCCCAGCATTTT. Variable domain in full (rest from reference TRBV19 and TRBJ1-5): DGGITQSPKYLFRKEGQNVTLSCEQNLNHDAMYWYRQDPGQGLRLIYYSQIVNDFQKGDIAEGYSVSREKKESFPLTVTSAQKNPTAFYLCASTGTAAYQPQHFGDGTRLSIL.